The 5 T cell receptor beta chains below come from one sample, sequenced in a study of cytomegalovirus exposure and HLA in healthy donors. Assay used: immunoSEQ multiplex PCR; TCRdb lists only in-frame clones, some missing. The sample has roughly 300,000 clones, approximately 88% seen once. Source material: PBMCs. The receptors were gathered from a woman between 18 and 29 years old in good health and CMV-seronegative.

For the CDR3, the DNA is TGTGCCAGCAGCCTAAGTAGTCTAGCGGGGTACCAAGAGACCCAGTACTTC. The encoded protein is CASSLSSLAGYQETQYF. The rearrangement joins TRBV7-9 to TRBJ2-5; 9 bases align to TRBD2. Germline V gene lookup returns CDR1 SEHNR and CDR2 FQNEAQ (reference sequence). V shed 5 bases and J 0 bases; nucleotides not matched to a gene: 10. The CDR3 length is 17 residues.

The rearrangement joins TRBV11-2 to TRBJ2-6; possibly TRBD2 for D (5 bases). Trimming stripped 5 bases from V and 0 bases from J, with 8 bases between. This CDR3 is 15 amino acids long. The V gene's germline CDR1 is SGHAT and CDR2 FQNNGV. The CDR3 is CASSLGISGANVLTF. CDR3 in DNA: TGTGCCAGCAGCCTCGGGATCTCTGGGGCCAACGTCCTGACTTTC.

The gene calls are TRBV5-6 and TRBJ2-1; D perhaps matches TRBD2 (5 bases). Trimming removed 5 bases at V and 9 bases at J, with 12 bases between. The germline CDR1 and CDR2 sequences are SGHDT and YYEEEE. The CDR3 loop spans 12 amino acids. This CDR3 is CASREIASEQFF. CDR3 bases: TGTGCCAGCAGGGAGATAGCGTCTGAGCAGTTCTTC.

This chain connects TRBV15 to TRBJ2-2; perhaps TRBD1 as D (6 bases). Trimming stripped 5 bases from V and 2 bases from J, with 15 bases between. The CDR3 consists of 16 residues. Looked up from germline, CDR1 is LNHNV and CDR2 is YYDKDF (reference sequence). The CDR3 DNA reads TGTGCCACCAGCGCCCGACCGGGACAAAACACCGGGGAGCTGTTTTTT. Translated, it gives CATSARPGQNTGELFF.

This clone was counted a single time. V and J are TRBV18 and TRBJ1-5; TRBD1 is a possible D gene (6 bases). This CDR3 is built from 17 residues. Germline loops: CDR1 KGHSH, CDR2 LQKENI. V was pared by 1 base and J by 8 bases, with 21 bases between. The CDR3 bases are TGTGCCAGCTCACCACTCGGGACAACAACGCGAGGGGAGCCCCAGCATTTT. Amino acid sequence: CASSPLGTTTRGEPQHF.